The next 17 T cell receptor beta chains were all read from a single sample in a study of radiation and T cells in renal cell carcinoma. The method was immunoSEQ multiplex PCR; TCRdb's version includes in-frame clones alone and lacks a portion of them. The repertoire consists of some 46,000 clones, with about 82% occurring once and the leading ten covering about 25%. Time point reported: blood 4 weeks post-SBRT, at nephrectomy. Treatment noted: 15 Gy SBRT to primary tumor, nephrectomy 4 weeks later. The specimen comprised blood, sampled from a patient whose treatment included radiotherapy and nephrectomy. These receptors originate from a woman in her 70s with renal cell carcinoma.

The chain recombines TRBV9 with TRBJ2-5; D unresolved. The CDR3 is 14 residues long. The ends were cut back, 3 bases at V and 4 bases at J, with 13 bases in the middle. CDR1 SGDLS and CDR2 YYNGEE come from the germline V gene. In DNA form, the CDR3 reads TGTGCCAGCAGCGAGTCGACGCCGCCAGAGACCCAGTACTTC. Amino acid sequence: CASSESTPPETQYF.

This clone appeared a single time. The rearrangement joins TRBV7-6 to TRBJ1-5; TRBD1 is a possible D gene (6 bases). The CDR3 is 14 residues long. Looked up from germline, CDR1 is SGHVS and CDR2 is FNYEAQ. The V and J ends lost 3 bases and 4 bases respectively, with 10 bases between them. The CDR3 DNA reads TGTGCCAGCAGCTTGTCTACAGGGAATCAGCCCCAGCATTTT. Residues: CASSLSTGNQPQHF.

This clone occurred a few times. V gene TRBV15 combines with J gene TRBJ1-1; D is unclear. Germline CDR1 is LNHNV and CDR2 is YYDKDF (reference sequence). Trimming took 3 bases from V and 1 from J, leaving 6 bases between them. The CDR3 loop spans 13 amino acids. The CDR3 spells CATSRAGNTEAFF. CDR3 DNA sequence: TGTGCCACCAGCAGGGCAGGGAACACTGAAGCTTTCTTT.

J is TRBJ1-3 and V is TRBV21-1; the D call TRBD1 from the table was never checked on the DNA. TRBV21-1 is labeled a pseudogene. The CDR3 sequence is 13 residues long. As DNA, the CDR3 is TGTGCCAGCAGGGCCCTCTCTGGAAACACCATATATTTT. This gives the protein CASRALSGNTIYF.

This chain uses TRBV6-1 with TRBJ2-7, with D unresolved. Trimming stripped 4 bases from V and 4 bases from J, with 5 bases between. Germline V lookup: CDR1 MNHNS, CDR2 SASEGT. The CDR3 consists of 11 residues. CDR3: CASSAQYEQYF. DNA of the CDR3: TGTGCCAGCAGTGCCCAATACGAGCAGTACTTC.

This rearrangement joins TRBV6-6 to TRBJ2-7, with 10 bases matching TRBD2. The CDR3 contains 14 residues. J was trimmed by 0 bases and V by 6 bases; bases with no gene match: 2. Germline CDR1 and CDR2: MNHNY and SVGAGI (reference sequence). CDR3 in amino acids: CASRLAGHSYEQYF. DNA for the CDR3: TGTGCCAGCAGACTAGCGGGGCACTCCTACGAGCAGTACTTC.

As DNA, the CDR3 is TGTGCCAGCAGCTTAGCGCAGAAACAAGAGACCCAGTACTTC. Residues: CASSLAQKQETQYF. The chain employs TRBV7-2 and TRBJ2-5, with unresolved D. CDR3 length: 14 amino acids. V shed 0 bases and J shed 2 bases, with 7 bases lying between them. Germline V gene lookup returns CDR1 SGHTA and CDR2 FQGNSA. The whole variable domain, remainder taken from reference TRBV7-2 and TRBJ2-5, is GAGVSQSPSNKVTEKGKDVELRCDPISGHTALYWYRQSLGQGLEFLIYFQGNSAPDKSGLPSDRFSAERTGGSVSTLTIQRTQQEDSAVYLCASSLAQKQETQYFGPGTRLLVL.

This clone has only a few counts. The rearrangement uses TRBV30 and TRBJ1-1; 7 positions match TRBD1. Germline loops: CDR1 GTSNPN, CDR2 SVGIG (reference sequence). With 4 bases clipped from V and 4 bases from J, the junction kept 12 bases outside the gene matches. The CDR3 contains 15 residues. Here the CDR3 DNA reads TGTGCCTGGACCCTGGGAGGGGGCGCGGTCACTGAAGCTTTCTTT. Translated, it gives CAWTLGGGAVTEAFF.

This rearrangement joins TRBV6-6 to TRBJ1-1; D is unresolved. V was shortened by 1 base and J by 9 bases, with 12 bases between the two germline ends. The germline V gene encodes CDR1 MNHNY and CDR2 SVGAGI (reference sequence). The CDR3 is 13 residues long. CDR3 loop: CASSYFSERQAFF. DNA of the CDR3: TGTGCCAGCAGTTACTTCTCGGAACGTCAAGCTTTCTTT.

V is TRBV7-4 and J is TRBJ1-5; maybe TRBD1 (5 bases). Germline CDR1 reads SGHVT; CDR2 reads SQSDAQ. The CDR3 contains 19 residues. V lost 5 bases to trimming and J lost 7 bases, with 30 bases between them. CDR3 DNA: TGTGCCAGCAGCCCTAATAGGCCAGGGTCGTCGTATTTTGGGCAGCCCCAGCATTTT. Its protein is CASSPNRPGSSYFGQPQHF. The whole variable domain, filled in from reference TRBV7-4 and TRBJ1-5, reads GAGVSQSPRYKVAKRGRDVALRCDSISGHVTLYWYRQTLGQGSEVLTYSQSDAQRDKSGRPSGRFSAERPERSVSTLKIQRTEQGDSAVYLCASSPNRPGSSYFGQPQHFGDGTRLSIL.

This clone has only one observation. This chain's CDR3 is CASRAPGTLTDTQYF. The CDR3 nucleotides are TGTGCCAGCAGGGCACCGGGCACACTCACAGATACGCAGTATTTT. This chain uses TRBV9 with TRBJ2-3; D call uncertain. In germline, CDR1 is SGDLS, CDR2 YYNGEE. V was cut by 5 bases and J by 2 bases, with 15 bases left in between. The CDR3 covers 15 residues.

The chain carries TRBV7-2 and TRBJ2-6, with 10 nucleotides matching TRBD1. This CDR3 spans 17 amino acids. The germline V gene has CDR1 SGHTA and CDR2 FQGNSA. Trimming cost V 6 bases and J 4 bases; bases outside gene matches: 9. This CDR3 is CASRWTGGSSGANVLTF. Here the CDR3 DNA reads TGTGCCAGCAGATGGACAGGGGGATCTTCCGGGGCCAACGTCCTGACTTTC. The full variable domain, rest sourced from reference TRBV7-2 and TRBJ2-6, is GAGVSQSPSNKVTEKGKDVELRCDPISGHTALYWYRQSLGQGLEFLIYFQGNSAPDKSGLPSDRFSAERTGGSVSTLTIQRTQQEDSAVYLCASRWTGGSSGANVLTFGAGSRLTVL.

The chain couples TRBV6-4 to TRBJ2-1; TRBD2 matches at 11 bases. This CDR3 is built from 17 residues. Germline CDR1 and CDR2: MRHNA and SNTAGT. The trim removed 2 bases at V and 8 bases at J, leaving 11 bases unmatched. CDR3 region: CASSDTSSGGASDEQFF. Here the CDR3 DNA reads TGTGCCAGCAGTGACACTAGTAGCGGGGGGGCTTCAGATGAGCAGTTCTTC.

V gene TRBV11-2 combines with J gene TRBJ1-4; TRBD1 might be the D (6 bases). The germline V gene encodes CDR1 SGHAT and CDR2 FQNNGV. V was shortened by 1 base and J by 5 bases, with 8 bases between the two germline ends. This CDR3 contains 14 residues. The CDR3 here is CASSLAGANEKLFF. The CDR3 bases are TGTGCCAGCAGCTTAGCAGGGGCCAATGAAAAACTGTTTTTT.

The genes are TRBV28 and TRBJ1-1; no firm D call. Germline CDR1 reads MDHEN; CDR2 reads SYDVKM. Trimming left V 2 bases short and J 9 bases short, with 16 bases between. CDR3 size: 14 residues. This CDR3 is CASSLMTDTMKAFF. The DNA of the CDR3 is TGTGCCAGCAGTTTAATGACGGATACCATGAAAGCTTTCTTT.

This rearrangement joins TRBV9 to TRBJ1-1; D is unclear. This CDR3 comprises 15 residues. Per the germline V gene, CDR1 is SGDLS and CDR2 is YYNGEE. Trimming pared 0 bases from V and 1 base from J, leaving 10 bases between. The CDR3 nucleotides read TGTGCCAGCAGCGTAGGAGGGAGTGGGAACACTGAAGCTTTCTTT. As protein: CASSVGGSGNTEAFF.

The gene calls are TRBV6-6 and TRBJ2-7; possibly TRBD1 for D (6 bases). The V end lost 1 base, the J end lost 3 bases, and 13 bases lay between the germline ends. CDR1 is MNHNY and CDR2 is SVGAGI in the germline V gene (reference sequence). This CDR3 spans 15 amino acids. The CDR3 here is CASSYYQTGDYEQYF. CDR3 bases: TGTGCCAGCAGTTACTATCAGACAGGAGACTACGAGCAGTACTTC.